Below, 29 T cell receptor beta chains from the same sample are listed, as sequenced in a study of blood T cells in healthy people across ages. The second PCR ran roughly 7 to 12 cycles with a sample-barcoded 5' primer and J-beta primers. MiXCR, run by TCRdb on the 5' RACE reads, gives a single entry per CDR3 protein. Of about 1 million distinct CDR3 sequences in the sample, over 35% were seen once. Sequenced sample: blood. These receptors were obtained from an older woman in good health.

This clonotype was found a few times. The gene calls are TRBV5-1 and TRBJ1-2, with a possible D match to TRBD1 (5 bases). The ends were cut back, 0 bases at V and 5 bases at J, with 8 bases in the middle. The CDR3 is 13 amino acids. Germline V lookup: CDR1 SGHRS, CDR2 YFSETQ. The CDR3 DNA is TGCGCCAGCAGCTTGGTGGGGGAATATGGCTACACCTTC. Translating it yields CASSLVGEYGYTF.

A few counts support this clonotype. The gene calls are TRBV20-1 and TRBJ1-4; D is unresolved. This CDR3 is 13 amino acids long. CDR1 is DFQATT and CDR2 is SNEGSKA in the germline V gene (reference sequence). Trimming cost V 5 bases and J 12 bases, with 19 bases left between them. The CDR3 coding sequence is TGCAGTGCTCACCCTCAAAACGGGTTGGAACTGTTTTTT. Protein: CSAHPQNGLELFF.

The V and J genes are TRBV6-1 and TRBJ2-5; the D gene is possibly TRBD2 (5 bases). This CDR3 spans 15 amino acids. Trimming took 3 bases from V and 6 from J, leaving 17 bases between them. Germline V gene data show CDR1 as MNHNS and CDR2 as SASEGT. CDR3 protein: CASSDSRGSLQTQYF. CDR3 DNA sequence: TGTGCCAGCAGTGACTCACGGGGTAGCTTGCAGACCCAGTACTTC.

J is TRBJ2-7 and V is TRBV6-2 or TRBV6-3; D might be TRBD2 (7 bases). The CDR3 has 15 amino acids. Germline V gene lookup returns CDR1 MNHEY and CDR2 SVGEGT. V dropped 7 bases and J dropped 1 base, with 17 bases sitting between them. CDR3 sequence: CASTREGGASYEQYF. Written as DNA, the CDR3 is TGTGCCAGCACTCGGGAAGGGGGGGCTTCCTACGAGCAGTACTTC.

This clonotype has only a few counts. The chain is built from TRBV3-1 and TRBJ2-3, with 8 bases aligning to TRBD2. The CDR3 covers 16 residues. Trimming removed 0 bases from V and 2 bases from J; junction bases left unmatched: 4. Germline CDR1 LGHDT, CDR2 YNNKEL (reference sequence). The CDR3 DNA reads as TGTGCCAGCAGCCAAGAACTAGCGGATCCCACAGATACGCAGTATTTT. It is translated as CASSQELADPTDTQYF.

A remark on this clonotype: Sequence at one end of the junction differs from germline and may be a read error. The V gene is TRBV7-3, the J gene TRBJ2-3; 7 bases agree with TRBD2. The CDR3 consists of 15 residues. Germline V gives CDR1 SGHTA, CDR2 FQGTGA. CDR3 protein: CTSSPLAASPDTQYF. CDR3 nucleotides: TGTACCAGCAGCCCTCTAGCGGCCAGCCCAGATACGCAGTATTTT. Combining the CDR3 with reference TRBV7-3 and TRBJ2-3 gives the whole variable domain GAGVSQTPSNKVTEKGKYVELRCDPISGHTALYWYRQSLGQGPEFLIYFQGTGAADDSGLPNDRFFAVRPEGSVSTLKIQRTERGDSAVYLCTSSPLAASPDTQYFGPGTRLTVL.

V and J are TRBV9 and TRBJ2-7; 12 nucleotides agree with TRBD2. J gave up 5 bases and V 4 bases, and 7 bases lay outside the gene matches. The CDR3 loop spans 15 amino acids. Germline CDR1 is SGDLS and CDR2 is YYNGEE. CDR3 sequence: CASSPVTSGRNEQYF. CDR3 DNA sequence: TGTGCCAGCAGCCCCGTGACTAGCGGGAGAAACGAGCAGTACTTC.

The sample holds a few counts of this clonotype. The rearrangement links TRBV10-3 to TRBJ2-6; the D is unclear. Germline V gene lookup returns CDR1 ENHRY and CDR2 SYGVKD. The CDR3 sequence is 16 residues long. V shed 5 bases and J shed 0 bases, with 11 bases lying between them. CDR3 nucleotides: TGTGCCATCAGTACGGTTGGTACCTCTGGGGCCAACGTCCTGACTTTC. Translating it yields CAISTVGTSGANVLTF.

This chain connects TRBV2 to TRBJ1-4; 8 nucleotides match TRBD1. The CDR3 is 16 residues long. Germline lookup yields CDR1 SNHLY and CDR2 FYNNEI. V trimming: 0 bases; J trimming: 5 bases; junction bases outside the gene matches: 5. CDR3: CASSEAFRGRNEKLFF. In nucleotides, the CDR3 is TGTGCCAGCAGTGAAGCATTCAGGGGGCGGAATGAAAAACTGTTTTTT.

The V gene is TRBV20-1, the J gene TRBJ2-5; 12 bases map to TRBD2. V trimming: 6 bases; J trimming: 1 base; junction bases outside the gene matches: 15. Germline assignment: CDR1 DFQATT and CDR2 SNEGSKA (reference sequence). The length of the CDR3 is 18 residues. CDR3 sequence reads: CSADTPAGLAGIQETQYF. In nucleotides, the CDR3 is TGCAGTGCGGACACTCCAGCCGGACTAGCGGGAATCCAAGAGACCCAGTACTTC.

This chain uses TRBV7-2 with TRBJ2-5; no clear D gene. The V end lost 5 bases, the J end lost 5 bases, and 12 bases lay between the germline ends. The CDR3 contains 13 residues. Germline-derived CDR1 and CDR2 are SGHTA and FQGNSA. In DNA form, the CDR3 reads TGTGCCAGCAGCGTAGACACAGACGAGACCCAGTACTTC. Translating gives CASSVDTDETQYF. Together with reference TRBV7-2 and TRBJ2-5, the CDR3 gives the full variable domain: GAGVSQSPSNKVTEKGKDVELRCDPISGHTALYWYRQSLGQGLEFLIYFQGNSAPDKSGLPSDRFSAERTGGSVSTLTIQRTQQEDSAVYLCASSVDTDETQYFGPGTRLLVL.

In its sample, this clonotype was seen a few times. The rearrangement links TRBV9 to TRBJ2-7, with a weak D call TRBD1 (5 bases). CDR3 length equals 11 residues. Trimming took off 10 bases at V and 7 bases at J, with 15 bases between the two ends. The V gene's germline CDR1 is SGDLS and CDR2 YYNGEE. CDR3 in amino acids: CAGEQGFEQYF. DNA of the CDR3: TGTGCCGGTGAGCAGGGATTTGAGCAGTACTTC.

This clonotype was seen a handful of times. DNA for the CDR3: TGTGCCAGCAGTGGCGTGAGGGTACTCTCCTACGAGCAGTACTTC. Translated, it gives CASSGVRVLSYEQYF. The rearrangement uses TRBV28 and TRBJ2-7, with a tentative D call TRBD2 (5 bases). V was trimmed by 5 bases and J by 0 bases, leaving 14 bases between them. In germline, CDR1 is MDHEN, CDR2 SYDVKM. This CDR3 contains 15 residues.

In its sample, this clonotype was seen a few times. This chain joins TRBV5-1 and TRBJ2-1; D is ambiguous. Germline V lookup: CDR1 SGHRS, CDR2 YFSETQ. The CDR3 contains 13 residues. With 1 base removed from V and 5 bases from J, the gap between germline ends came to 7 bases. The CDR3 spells CASSLYKDNEQFF. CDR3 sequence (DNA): TGCGCCAGCAGCTTGTACAAGGACAATGAGCAGTTCTTC.

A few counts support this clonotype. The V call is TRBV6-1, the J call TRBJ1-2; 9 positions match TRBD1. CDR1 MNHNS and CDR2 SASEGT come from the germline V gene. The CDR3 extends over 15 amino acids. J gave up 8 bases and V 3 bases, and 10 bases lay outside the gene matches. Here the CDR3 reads CASSDHYRGRRGYTF. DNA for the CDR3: TGTGCCAGCAGTGATCACTACAGGGGGCGGAGGGGCTACACCTTC.

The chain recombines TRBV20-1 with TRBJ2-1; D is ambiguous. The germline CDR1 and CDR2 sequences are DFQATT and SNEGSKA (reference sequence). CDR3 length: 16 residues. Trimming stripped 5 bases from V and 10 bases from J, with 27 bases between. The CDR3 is CSAASPQADWAREQFF. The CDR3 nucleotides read TGCAGTGCTGCTTCCCCCCAGGCCGACTGGGCCAGGGAGCAGTTCTTC.

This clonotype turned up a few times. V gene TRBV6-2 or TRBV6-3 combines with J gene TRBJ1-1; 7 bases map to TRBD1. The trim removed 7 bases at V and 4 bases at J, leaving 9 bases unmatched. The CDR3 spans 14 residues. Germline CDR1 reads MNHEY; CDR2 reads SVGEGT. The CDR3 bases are TGTGCCAGCACTCCACGTCGGACAGGCACTGAAGCTTTCTTT. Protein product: CASTPRRTGTEAFF.

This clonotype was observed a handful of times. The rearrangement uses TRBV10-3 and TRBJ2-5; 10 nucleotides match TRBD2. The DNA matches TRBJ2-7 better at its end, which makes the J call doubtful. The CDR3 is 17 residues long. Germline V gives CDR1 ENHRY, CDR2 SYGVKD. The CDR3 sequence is CAISESIPAGGLYEQYF. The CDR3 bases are TGTGCCATCAGTGAGTCGATCCCAGCGGGAGGGTTATACGAGCAGTACTTC.

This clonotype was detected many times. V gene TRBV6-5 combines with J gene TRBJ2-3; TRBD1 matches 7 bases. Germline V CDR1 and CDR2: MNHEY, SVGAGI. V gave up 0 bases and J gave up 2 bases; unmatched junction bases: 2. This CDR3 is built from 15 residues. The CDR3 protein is CASSYSGQYTDTQYF. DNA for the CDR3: TGTGCCAGCAGTTACTCGGGACAGTACACAGATACGCAGTATTTT.

CDR3 amino acids: CASTRQQSYEQYF. The CDR3 bases are TGTGCCAGCACCAGACAGCAAAGCTACGAGCAGTACTTC. The chain is built from TRBV6-1 and TRBJ2-7, with a tentative D call TRBD1 (5 bases). In germline, CDR1 is MNHNS, CDR2 SASEGT. V lost 7 bases and J lost 3, with 13 bases in between. The CDR3 is 13 amino acids.

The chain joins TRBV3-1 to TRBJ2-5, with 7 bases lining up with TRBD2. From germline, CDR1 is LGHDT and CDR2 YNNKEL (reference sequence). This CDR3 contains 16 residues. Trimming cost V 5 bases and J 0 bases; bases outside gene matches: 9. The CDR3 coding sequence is TGTGCCAGCAGCTTTACACTAGCGAGTTACCAAGAGACCCAGTACTTC. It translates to CASSFTLASYQETQYF.

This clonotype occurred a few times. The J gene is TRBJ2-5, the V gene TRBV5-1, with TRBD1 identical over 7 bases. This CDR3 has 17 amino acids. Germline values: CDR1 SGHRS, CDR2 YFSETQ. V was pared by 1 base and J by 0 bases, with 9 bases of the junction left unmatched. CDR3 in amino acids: CASSLSGTRGNQETQYF. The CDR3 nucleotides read TGCGCCAGCAGCTTGTCAGGGACCAGGGGGAACCAAGAGACCCAGTACTTC.

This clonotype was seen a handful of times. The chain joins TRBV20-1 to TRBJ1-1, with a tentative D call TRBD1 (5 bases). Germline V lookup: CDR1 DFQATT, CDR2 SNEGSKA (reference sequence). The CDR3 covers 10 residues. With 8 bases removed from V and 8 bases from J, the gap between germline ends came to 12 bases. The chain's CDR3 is CSLQVLEAFF. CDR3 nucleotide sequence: TGCAGTCTACAGGTCCTAGAAGCTTTCTTT.

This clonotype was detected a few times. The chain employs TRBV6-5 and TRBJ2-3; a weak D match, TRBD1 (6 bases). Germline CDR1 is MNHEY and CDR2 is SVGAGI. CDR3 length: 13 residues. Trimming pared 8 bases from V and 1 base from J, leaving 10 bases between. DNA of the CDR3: TGTGCCAGCTCTAAGGGGGGCACAGATACGCAGTATTTT. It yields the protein CASSKGGTDTQYF.

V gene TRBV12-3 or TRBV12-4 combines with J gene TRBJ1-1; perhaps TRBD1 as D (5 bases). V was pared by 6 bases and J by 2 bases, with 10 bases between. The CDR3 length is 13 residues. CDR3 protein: CASRYDRNTEAFF. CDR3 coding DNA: TGTGCCAGCAGATATGACAGAAACACTGAAGCTTTCTTT.

CDR3 protein: CASYPGAGGWNEQFF. The CDR3 nucleotides are TGCGCCAGTTACCCGGGAGCGGGAGGATGGAATGAGCAGTTCTTC. The chain couples TRBV5-1 to TRBJ2-1, with TRBD2 matching over 9 bases. The V and J ends lost 8 bases and 7 bases, in that order; junction bases with no gene match: 13. The CDR3 covers 15 residues. The germline V gene has CDR1 SGHRS and CDR2 YFSETQ.

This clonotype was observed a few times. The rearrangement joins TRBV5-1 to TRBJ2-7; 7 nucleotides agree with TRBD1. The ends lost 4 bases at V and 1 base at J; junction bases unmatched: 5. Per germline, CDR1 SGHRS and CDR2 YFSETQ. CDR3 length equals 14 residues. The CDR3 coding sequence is TGCGCCAGCAGCAGGGGGCTTGAGTCCTACGAGCAGTACTTC. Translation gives CASSRGLESYEQYF.

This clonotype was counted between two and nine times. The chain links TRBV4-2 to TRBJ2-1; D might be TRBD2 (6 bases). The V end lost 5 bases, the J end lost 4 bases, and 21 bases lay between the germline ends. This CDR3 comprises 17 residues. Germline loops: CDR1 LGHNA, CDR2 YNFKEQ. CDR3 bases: TGTGCCAGCAGCAACGGTCGGAGGGTGAAGGATTACAATGAGCAGTTCTTC. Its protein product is CASSNGRRVKDYNEQFF.

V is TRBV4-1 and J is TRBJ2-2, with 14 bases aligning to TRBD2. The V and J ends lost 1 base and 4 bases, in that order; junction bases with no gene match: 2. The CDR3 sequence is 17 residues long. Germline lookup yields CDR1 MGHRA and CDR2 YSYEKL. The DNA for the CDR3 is TGCGCCAGCAGCCAAGCAGGACTAGCGGGAGGCACCGGGGAGCTGTTTTTT. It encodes CASSQAGLAGGTGELFF.